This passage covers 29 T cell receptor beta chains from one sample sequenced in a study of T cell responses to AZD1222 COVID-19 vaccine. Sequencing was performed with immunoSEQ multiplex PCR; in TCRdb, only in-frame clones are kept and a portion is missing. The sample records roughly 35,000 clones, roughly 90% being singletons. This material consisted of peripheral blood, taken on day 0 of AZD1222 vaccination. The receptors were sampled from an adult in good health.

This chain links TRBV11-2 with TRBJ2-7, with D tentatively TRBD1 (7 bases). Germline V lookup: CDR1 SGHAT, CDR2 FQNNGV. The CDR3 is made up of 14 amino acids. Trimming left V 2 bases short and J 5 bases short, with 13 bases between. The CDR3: CASSLSARGDEQYF. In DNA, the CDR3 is TGTGCCAGCAGCTTATCTGCCAGGGGGGACGAGCAGTACTTC.

The CDR3 is CASSQVRDTYGYTF. CDR3 nucleotide sequence: TGCGCCAGCAGCCAGGTCCGGGACACCTATGGCTACACCTTC. The chain is built from TRBV4-3 and TRBJ1-2, with D maybe TRBD1 (6 bases). There are 14 residues in the CDR3. Germline V gene data show CDR1 as LGHNA and CDR2 as YSLEER. The V end was cut by 3 bases, the J end by 4 bases, with 12 bases between.

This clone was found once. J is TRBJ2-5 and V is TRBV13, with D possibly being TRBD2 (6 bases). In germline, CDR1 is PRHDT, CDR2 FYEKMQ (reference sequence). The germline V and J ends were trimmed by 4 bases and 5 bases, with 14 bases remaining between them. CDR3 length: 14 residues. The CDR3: CASSYRLEGETQYF. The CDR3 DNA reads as TGTGCCAGCAGCTACAGACTGGAGGGGGAGACCCAGTACTTC.

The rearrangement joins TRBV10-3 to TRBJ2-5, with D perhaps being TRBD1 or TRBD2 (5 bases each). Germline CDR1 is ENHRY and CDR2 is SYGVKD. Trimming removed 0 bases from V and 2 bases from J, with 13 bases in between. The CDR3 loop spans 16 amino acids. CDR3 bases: TGTGCCATCAGTGAGTCGGGCTATTGGGGGCAAGAGACCCAGTACTTC. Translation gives CAISESGYWGQETQYF.

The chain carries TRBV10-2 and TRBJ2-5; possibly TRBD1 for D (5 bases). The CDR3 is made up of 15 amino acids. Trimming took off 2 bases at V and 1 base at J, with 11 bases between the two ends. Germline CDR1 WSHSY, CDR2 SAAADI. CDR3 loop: CASSEPRAAQETQYF. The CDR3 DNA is TGCGCCAGCAGTGAGCCCAGGGCAGCCCAAGAGACCCAGTACTTC.

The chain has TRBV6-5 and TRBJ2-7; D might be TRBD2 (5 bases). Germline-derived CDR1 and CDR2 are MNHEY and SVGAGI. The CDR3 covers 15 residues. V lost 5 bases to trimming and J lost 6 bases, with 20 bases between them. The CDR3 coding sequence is TGTGCCAGCAGTCCCCACCCTGGACGGGAACGCGAGCAGTACTTC. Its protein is CASSPHPGREREQYF.

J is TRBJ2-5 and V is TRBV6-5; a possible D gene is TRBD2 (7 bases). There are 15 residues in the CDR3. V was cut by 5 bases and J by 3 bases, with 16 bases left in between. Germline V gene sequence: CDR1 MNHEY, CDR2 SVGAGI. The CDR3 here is CASSPRRGGKETQYF. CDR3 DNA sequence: TGTGCCAGCAGTCCTAGGAGGGGGGGGAAAGAGACCCAGTACTTC.

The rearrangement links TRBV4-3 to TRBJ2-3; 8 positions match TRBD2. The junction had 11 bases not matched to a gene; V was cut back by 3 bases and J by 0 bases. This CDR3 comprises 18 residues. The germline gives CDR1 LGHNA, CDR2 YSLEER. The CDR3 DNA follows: TGCGCCAGCAGCCAGGACCTAGGCGGGGGGCATAGCACAGATACGCAGTATTTT. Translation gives CASSQDLGGGHSTDTQYF.

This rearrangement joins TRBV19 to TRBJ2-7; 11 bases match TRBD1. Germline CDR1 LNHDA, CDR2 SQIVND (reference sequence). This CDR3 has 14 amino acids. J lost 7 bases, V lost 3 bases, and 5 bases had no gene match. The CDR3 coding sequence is TGTGCCAGTAGTATTGACGGGACAGGGGGGGAGCAGTACTTC. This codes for CASSIDGTGGEQYF.

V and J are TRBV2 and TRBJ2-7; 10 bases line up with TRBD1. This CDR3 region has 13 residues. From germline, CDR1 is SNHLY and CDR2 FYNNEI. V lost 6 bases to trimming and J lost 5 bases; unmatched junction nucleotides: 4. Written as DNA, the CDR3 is TGTGCCAGCAGGGGACAGGGGTGGGACGAGCAGTACTTC. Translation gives CASRGQGWDEQYF.

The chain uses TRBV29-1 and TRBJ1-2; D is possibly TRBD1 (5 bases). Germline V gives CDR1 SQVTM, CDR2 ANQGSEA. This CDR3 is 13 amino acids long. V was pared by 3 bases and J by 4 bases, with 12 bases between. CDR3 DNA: TGCAGCGTTGATGAAGGGGTACTCTATGGCTACACCTTC. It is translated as CSVDEGVLYGYTF. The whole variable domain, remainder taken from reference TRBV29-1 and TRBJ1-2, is SAVISQKPSRDICQRGTSLTIQCQVDSQVTMMFWYRQQPGQSLTLIATANQGSEATYESGFVIDKFPISRPNLTFSTLTVSNMSPEDSSIYLCSVDEGVLYGYTFGSGTRLTVV.

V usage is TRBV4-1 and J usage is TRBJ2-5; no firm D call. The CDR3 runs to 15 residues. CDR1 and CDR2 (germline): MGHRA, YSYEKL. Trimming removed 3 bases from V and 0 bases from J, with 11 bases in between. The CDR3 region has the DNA TGCGCCAGCAGCCAGGCGCCTTGGTACCAAGAGACCCAGTACTTC. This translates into CASSQAPWYQETQYF.

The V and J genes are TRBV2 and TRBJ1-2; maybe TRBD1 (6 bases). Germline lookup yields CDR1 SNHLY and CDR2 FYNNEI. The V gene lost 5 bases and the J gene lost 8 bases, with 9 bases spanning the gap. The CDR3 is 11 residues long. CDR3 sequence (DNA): TGTGCCAGCAGTAAGGGGGGAGGCTACACCTTC. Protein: CASSKGGGYTF.

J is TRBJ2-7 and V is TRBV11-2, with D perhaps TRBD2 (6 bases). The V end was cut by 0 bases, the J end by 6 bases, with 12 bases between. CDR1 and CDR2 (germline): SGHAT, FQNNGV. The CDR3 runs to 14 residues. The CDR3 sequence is CASSLEPGLSEQYF. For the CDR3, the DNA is TGTGCCAGCAGCTTAGAACCGGGACTCTCCGAGCAGTACTTC.

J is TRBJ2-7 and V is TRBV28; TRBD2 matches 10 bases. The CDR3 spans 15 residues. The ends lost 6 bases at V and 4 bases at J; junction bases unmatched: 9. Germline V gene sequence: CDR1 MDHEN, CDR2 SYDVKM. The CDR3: CASRPPSGSGYEQYF. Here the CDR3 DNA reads TGTGCCAGCAGACCCCCTAGCGGGAGTGGGTACGAGCAGTACTTC.

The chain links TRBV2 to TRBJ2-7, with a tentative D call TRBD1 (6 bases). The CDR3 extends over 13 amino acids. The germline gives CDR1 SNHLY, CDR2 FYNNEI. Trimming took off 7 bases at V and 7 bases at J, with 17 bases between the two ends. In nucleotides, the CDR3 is TGTGCCAGCATGTTGGTACTAGGGGGAGAGCAGTACTTC. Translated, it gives CASMLVLGGEQYF.

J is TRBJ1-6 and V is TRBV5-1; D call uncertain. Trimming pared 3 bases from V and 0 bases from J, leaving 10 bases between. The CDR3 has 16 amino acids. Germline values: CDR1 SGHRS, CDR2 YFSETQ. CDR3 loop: CASSWDPSSYNSPLHF. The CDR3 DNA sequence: TGCGCCAGCAGCTGGGATCCTAGCTCCTATAATTCACCCCTCCACTTT.

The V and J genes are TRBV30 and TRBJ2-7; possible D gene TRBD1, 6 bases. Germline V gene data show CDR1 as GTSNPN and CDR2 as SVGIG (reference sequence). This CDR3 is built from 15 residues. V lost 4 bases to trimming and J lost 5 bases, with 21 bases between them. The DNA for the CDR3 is TGTGCCTGGAACATGCTCGACAGGTTCTCTAACGAGCAGTACTTC. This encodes CAWNMLDRFSNEQYF. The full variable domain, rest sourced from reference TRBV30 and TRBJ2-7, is SQTIHQWPATLVQPVGSPLSLECTVEGTSNPNLYWYRQAAGRGLQLLFYSVGIGQISSEVPQNLSASRPQDRQFILSSKKLLLSDSGFYLCAWNMLDRFSNEQYFGPGTRLTVT.

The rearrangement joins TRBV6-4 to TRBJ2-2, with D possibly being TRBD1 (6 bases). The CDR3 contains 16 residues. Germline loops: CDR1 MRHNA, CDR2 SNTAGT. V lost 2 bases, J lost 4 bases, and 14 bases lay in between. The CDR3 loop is CASSDRLQGGTGELFF. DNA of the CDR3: TGTGCCAGCAGTGACCGCCTACAGGGCGGCACCGGGGAGCTGTTTTTT.

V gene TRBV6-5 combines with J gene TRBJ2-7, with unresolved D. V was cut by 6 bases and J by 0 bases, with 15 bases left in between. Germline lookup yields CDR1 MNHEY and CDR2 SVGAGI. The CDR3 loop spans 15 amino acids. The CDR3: CASRGPGTSSYEQYF. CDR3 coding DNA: TGTGCCAGCAGAGGCCCCGGCACCAGCTCCTACGAGCAGTACTTC.

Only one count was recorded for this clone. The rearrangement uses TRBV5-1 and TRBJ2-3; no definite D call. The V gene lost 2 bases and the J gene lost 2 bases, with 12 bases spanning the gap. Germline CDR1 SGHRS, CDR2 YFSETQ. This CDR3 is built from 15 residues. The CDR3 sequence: CASSLALGATDTQYF. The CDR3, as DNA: TGCGCCAGCAGCTTAGCCTTAGGCGCCACAGATACGCAGTATTTT.

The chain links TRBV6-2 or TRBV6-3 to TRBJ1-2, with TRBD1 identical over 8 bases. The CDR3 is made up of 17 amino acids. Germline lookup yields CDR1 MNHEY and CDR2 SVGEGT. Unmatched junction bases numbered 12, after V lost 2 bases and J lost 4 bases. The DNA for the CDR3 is TGTGCCAGCAGTTACAACCCCCCCCAGGGGGCCGCCTATGGCTACACCTTC. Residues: CASSYNPPQGAAYGYTF.

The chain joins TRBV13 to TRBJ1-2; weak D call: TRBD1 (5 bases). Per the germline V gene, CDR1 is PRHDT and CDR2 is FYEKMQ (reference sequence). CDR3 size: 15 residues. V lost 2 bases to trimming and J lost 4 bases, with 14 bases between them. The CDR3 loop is CASSLPGGRPYGYTF. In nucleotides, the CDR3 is TGTGCCAGCAGCTTACCGGGGGGAAGGCCCTATGGCTACACCTTC.

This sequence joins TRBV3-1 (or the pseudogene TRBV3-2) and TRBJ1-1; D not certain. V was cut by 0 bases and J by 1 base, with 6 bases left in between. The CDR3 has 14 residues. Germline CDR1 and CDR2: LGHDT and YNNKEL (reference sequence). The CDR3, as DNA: TGTGCCAGCAGCCAAGATCGGGCGAACACTGAAGCTTTCTTT. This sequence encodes CASSQDRANTEAFF.

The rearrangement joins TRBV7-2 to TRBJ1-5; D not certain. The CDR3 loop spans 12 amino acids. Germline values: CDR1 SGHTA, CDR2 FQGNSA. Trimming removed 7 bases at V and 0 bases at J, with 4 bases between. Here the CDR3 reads CASKNSNQPQHF. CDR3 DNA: TGTGCCAGCAAAAATAGCAATCAGCCCCAGCATTTT.

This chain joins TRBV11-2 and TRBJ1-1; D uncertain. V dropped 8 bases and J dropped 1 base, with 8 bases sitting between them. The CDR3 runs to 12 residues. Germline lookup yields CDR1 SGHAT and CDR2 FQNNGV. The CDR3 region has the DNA TGTGCCAGCGAGTTCGGGAACACTGAAGCTTTCTTT. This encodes CASEFGNTEAFF. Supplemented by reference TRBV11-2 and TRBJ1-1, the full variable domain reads EAGVAQSPRYKIIEKRQSVAFWCNPISGHATLYWYQQILGQGPKLLIQFQNNGVVDDSQLPKDRFSAERLKGVDSTLKIQPAKLEDSAVYLCASEFGNTEAFFGQGTRLTVV.

CDR3 nucleotide sequence: TGTGCCAGCAGCCCAGGGACGTATAACAATGAGCAGTTCTTC. This codes for CASSPGTYNNEQFF. The chain uses TRBV13 and TRBJ2-1; either TRBD1 or TRBD2 may supply D (5 bases each). The CDR3 is made up of 14 amino acids. Trimming took off 5 bases at V and 5 bases at J, with 13 bases between the two ends. CDR1 and CDR2 from the germline V gene are PRHDT and FYEKMQ (reference sequence).

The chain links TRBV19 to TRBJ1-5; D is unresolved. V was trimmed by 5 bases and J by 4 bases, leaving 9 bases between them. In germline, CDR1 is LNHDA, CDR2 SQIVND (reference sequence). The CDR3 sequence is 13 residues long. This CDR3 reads CASSSSGNQPQHF. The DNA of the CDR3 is TGTGCCAGTAGTTCCTCGGGAAATCAGCCCCAGCATTTT.

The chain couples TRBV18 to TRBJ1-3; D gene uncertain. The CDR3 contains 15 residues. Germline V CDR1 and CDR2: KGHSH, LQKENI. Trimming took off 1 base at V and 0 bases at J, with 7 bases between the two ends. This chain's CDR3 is CASSPRSFSGNTIYF. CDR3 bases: TGTGCCAGCTCACCACGGTCCTTCTCTGGAAACACCATATATTTT.